The source of this TCR beta chain is a study of blood T cell repertoires in COVID-19 (dated by TCRdb to 2019 to 2021). In terms of the full investigation: Samples from collaborators originated in the United States, Italy and Spain and spanned both the acute and convalescent phases of COVID-19. Where available, HLA class I and class II types were taken from metadata supplied by the sample provider and were not determined by assay-based typing. Subjects who had been exposed to COVID-19, were actively infected with it, or had recovered from it provided the deeply sampled blood TCRbeta repertoires that made up the dataset. Samples were obtained from the ongoing ImmuneRACE study (first 160 participants) and from about 1,300 subjects provided by 6 global collaborators. A de-identified subject ID, COVID-19 status, age in years and sex were almost always included in the sample metadata. The repertoires were released in a freely available public database intended as a resource for research on the immune response to SARS-CoV-2. The prospective study material was composed of cDNA or gDNA derived from T cells, B-cell-depleted T cells, or PBMCs. General findings and caveats noted by the study authors: Clinical and demographic metadata were provided uncurated, with the amount varying by source and participant.

Whole blood was collected in K2EDTA tubes by collaborating institutions according to the institutions' own protocols. For TCRbeta analysis, collaborators shipped samples in one of three forms: frozen whole blood, isolated PBMCs, or DNA extracted from either of those sample types. TCRbeta CDR3 regions were amplified from genomic DNA using the immunoSEQ Assay, a bias-controlled multiplex PCR. Regarding the original processing steps: Nucleated cell counts per sample were estimated from amplification of reference gene primers within the assay. Sequence reads were collapsed and filtered to measure the absolute abundance of every unique TCRbeta CDR3 rearrangement. For each sample, productive Simpson clonality was calculated as the square root of Simpson's diversity index over productive rearrangements. In its TCRdb copy, this immuneACCESS table keeps in-frame sequences only and misses some clones. Where compared with another copy, unresolved V genes explain less than half of these, and the others have no known cause. V, J and clone size are taken as reported in that table, and D and trimming were inferred from the DNA itself. The sample table shows more than 75,000 clones, and roughly 82% are seen once. The ten biggest clones cover less than 11% of the sample.

Notes on this clone: The specificity of this receptor is unknown. No per-base quality is available; no much larger clone lies one base away.

Reading the germline V gene (reference sequence) gives CDR1 LNHDA and CDR2 SQIVND. The CDR3 runs 13 residues from the cysteine to the phenylalanine. Only CDR3 DNA remains: 39 bases, in frame from the first base. Trimming at the junction amounts to 3 bases on V and 4 bases on J, and the germline ends lie 9 bases apart. The sequencing sample was made of peripheral blood. Recombination linked TRBV19 to TRBJ1-2, with no confident D gene call. This clonotype originated in a man aged 60-69 years with acute or convalescent COVID-19. CDR3 protein: CASSIPGFYGYTF. At the DNA level, the sequence is TGTGCCAGTAGTATCCCAGGCTTCTATGGCTACACCTTC.